What follows are 7 T cell receptor beta chains derived from one specimen sequenced in a study of T cell responses to AZD1222 COVID-19 vaccine. The repertoire was sequenced with immunoSEQ multiplex PCR; TCRdb's copy has only in-frame clones and lacks some. Seen here are around 110,000 clones, around 91% observed once, and the top ten hold 20% to 25%. The specimen comprised peripheral blood, sampled on day 0 of AZD1222 vaccination. These receptors originate from an adult in good health.

This chain uses TRBV6-2 or TRBV6-3 with TRBJ2-1; 9 nucleotides match TRBD2. This CDR3 region has 16 residues. Germline CDR1 and CDR2: MNHEY and SVGEGT. V shed 2 bases and J 5 bases; nucleotides not matched to a gene: 7. The CDR3: CASSYAGTSSDNEQFF. CDR3 in DNA: TGTGCCAGCAGTTACGCCGGGACTAGCTCAGACAATGAGCAGTTCTTC.

This chain joins TRBV12-3 or TRBV12-4 and TRBJ1-1, with D uncertain. V dropped 5 bases and J dropped 5 bases, with 6 bases sitting between them. The CDR3 is 11 residues long. The CDR3 DNA reads TGTGCCAGCAGTAGCAGGACTGAAGCTTTCTTT. This translates into CASSSRTEAFF.

The chain is built from TRBV14 and TRBJ2-1; unclear D gene. Per the germline V gene, CDR1 is SGHDN and CDR2 is FVKESK. There are 11 residues in the CDR3. V was trimmed by 1 base and J by 10 bases, leaving 5 bases between them. This chain's CDR3 is CASSQAREQFF. CDR3 in DNA: TGTGCCAGCAGCCAAGCAAGGGAGCAGTTCTTC. Full variable domain (remainder filled in from reference TRBV14 and TRBJ2-1): EAGVTQFPSHSVIEKGQTVTLRCDPISGHDNLYWYRRVMGKEIKFLLHFVKESKQDESGMPNNRFLAERTGGTYSTLKVQPAELEDSGVYFCASSQAREQFFGPGTRLTVL.

V gene TRBV5-6 combines with J gene TRBJ1-2; D remains ambiguous. Trimming removed 4 bases at V and 0 bases at J, with 7 bases between. The CDR3 consists of 13 residues. Per germline, CDR1 SGHDT and CDR2 YYEEEE. In DNA form, the CDR3 reads TGTGCCAGCAGCCGAAGGGCTAACTATGGCTACACCTTC. Amino acid sequence: CASSRRANYGYTF.

CDR3: CASSPDRVSGYTF. As DNA, the CDR3 is TGTGCCAGCAGCCCCGACAGGGTTTCCGGCTACACCTTC. The chain links TRBV9 to TRBJ1-2, with TRBD1 matching over 7 bases. Germline CDR1 reads SGDLS; CDR2 reads YYNGEE. The CDR3 is made up of 13 amino acids. V lost 4 bases to trimming and J lost 8 bases; unmatched junction nucleotides: 8.

V gene TRBV13 combines with J gene TRBJ2-7, with 10 bases lining up with TRBD2. V was pared by 6 bases and J by 0 bases, with 2 bases of the junction left unmatched. Germline V lookup: CDR1 PRHDT, CDR2 FYEKMQ (reference sequence). This CDR3 region has 14 residues. CDR3 coding DNA: TGTGCCAGCAGTAGCGGGGGGCCCTCCTACGAGCAGTACTTC. This codes for CASSSGGPSYEQYF.

V is TRBV5-8 and J is TRBJ1-6; a weak D match, TRBD1 (6 bases). CDR1 SGHTS and CDR2 YDEGEE come from the germline V gene. The V and J ends lost 4 bases and 6 bases respectively, with 8 bases between them. The CDR3 has 13 residues. This chain's CDR3 is CASSDRTNSPLHF. The CDR3 nucleotides are TGTGCCAGCAGCGACAGGACTAATTCACCCCTCCACTTT.